This T cell receptor beta chain was recorded in a study of blood T cell repertoires in COVID-19. Study-level background: T cells, B-cell-depleted T cells, or PBMCs supplied cDNA or gDNA.

Source study methods: Counts of nucleated cells, estimated from reference gene primer amplification, were obtained. The method was immunoSEQ multiplex PCR; TCRdb's version includes in-frame clones alone and lacks a portion of them. V, J and clone size are those of that table, while D and trimming were read from the DNA. The data contain 400,000 to 450,000 clones, about nine tenths of them singletons. The age range of participants was about 18 to 90 years, with residence in about 25 US areas. Assignment of participants to cohorts was predicated upon participant-reported clinical history. Losses at the gene ends were 6 bases for V and 5 bases for J; bases not matched to a gene: 2. Germline values: CDR1 SEHNR, CDR2 FQNEAQ (reference sequence). The CDR3 sequence is 14 residues long.

The specimen was PBMCs or T cells enriched from blood (not recorded which). The clonotype comes from a man between 18 and 35 years old who had recovered from COVID-19. This chain links TRBV7-9 with TRBJ1-4; 11 positions agree with TRBD1. CDR3 in amino acids: CASSRDRGNEKLFF. The CDR3 DNA sequence: TGTGCCAGCAGTCGGGACAGGGGGAATGAAAAACTGTTTTTT.